This TCR beta chain was captured in a study of T-cell memory formation after mild COVID-19. Study information: For the most part, TCR clusters were specific to one donor. The study, taken as a whole, reports: Certain responding clones were present in pre-infection memory, suggesting participation of cross-reactive memory. Clones shrinking between day 15 and 85 showed a balanced CD4/CD8 split, and those that grew later tilted toward CD4+.

On this clonotype: Its antigen is not known.

The CDR3 spans 11 residues. CDR1 MNHEY and CDR2 SVGAGI come from the germline V gene. V lost 6 bases, J lost 8 bases, and 10 bases lay in between. TCRdb fed the 5' RACE reads into MiXCR, producing one record per CDR3 protein. The data contain roughly 450,000 distinct CDR3 sequences, 15% to 20% of them seen just once; the ten biggest clones take up roughly 21%. This clonotype was obtained from a man aged 18 to 30 who had mild COVID-19 (a few samples of this study predate the infection). Cell type and time point are not known. This sequence joins TRBV6-5 and TRBJ1-2; weak D call: TRBD1 (6 bases). The sample taken for sequencing was PBMCs or a T cell subset sorted from them (not recorded which). The CDR3 reads CASSNREGYTF. CDR3 bases: TGTGCCAGCAGCAACAGGGAAGGCTACACCTTC.